This T cell receptor (beta chain) was sequenced for a study of T cells in Graves' hyperthyroidism and ophthalmopathy (dated by TCRdb to between 2019 and 2020). Looking at the study overall: Peripheral blood samples were taken at the time of initial diagnosis, prior to any treatment. To identify distinguishing TCR V-J signatures, a discovery cohort of 100 or so patients was used, comprising 40 to 45 with Graves' ophthalmopathy and 57 with stable Graves' hyperthyroidism. An independent validation cohort of fewer than 20 hyperthyroidism patients and about 15 patients who later progressed to ophthalmopathy tested prospective prediction of ophthalmopathy. The 90 to 100 discovery patients were randomly split 7:3 into training and test sets. The study also compared thyroid tissue and blood T-cell repertoires from more than 5 Graves' hyperthyroidism patients. After sampling, hyperthyroidism patients received methimazole starting at 30 mg daily, and ophthalmopathy patients received high-dose intravenous methylprednisolone. TCR Vbeta CDR3 sequencing of 135 peripheral blood samples (43 ophthalmopathy, some 75 hyperthyroidism and approximately 17 progressor patients) is reported in the paper. Overall study outcomes, separate from this receptor: Blood samples also contained most of the expanded thyroid clonotypes (frequency above 0.001), which suggests that blood repertoires may reflect thyroid immune responses. Sample size was not statistically predetermined, and investigators were not blinded to group allocation. In validation, progression to ophthalmopathy was predicted by the model with nearly 71% sensitivity and 72% to 80% specificity, a median of roughly six months before onset. A model built on a 13 V-J signature distinguished ophthalmopathy from stable hyperthyroidism, reaching about 89% sensitivity and 81.08% specificity in cross-validation and 80%/75% in testing.

The TCR beta CDR3 regions were amplified from RNA transcripts. The first round of RT-PCR for the TCR CDR3 was performed with the HTBI primer set and the Qiagen OneStep RT-PCR kit. A second multiplex PCR round built the libraries, followed by size selection and purification. Paired-end sequencing of the libraries was performed with 100 bp reads on an Illumina HiSeq2000. The authors processed their data as follows. Raw data were processed with SOAPnuke, discarding reads with adapters, uncalled bases, mean Phred below 15, or no exact constant-primer or identifier match. COPE v1.2.5 was used to merge the high-quality paired reads, and each unique nucleotide sequence was defined as a clonotype. MiTCR v1.1 was used to align the clonotypes against IMGT TRBV, TRBD and TRBJ reference segments. The analysis was restricted to V-J combinations with a frequency above 0.0001, which together covered 99% to 99.2% of the repertoires. The TCS score was defined as the ratio of F50 (clonal expansion) to E x V (chaos), calculated using BLOSUM62-based TCRdist between CDR3 peptides within each V-J. Welch's t-statistics and random forest reduced around 520 V-J features to 10 to 15, which were used in a naive Bayes classifier (R e1071). The public sequencing data were trimmed at Q25 with fastp and processed into clonotypes with MiXCR by TCRdb, which kept only in-frame beta chains. Rows with a matching CDR3 protein are joined into one entry that keeps the most common DNA and genes. These V and J calls are TCRdb output, not the study's own analysis. Counted in this sample were around 380,000 distinct CDR3 sequences; less than 15% of them appeared once. The biggest ten clones account for about a fifth of the sample.

Hyperthyroidism patients were aged 18 to 65 years and newly diagnosed, with disease duration of less than 2 months. Patients with uncontrolled infections, other autoimmune diseases, pregnancy or lactation were excluded. Diagnoses were based on clinical symptoms, serum thyroxine and TRAb, thyroid ultrasound and orbital computed tomography. Blood from progressor patients was drawn when they were first diagnosed with hyperthyroidism, before any ophthalmopathy symptoms appeared. Ficoll-Paque density gradient centrifugation was used to isolate PBMCs from under 11 ml of fresh peripheral blood. Progressor patients were defined as those initially diagnosed with Graves' hyperthyroidism in whom ophthalmopathy developed during follow-up. Trizol reagent was used to extract total RNA, and RNA quality was then checked on an Agilent 2100 Bioanalyzer. The sample holds many counts of this clonotype. Its recognized antigen is unknown. No much larger clone exists at a distance of one base, and base qualities are not known.

The receptor was isolated from a man aged 30 to 39 with Graves' hyperthyroidism that later progressed to Graves' ophthalmopathy. The specimen sequenced was blood.

The base sequence is TGTGCCAGCAGTTACTCGCGGGGGACCTCAACTGAAGCTTTCTTT. The resulting protein is CASSYSRGTSTEAFF. The rearranged segments are TRBV6-6 and TRBJ1-1, with TRBD1 as a weak D call on 5 bases. The V end loses 0 bases and the J end loses 5 bases, and a stretch of 13 bases separates them. For CDR1 and CDR2, the germline V gene (reference sequence) lists MNHNY and SVGAGI. Measured from the cysteine to the phenylalanine, the CDR3 is 15 residues long. Only the CDR3 region is kept as DNA, spanning 45 bases read in frame from base 1.